This TCR beta chain came from a study of Ad26.COV2.S vaccination and SARS-CoV-2 variants. Profiled with immunoSEQ multiplex PCR; TCRdb holds only in-frame clones, not every one. The sample has under 600,000 clones, approximately 90% seen once; the top ten hold 1.5% to 2%. The CDR3 spans 14 residues. The germline V and J ends were trimmed by 2 bases and 8 bases, with 15 bases remaining between them. Germline V gene sequence: CDR1 KGHSH, CDR2 LQKENI. Treatment indicated: some 20 received Ad26.COV2.S at low or high dose, single or two shots; several received placebo; per-sample allocation not given. The samples were gathered on day 63 after the first injection of vaccine or placebo.

The sequence came from a person aged 18 to 59 who received the Ad26.COV2.S COVID-19 vaccine or a placebo. The source material was peripheral blood, sampled in a trial of Ad26.COV2.S vaccine versus placebo. The rearrangement uses TRBV18 and TRBJ1-1; D is uncertain. CDR3 residues: CASSPSLDGEEAFF. The CDR3 region has the DNA TGTGCCAGCTCACCATCGTTGGACGGGGAGGAAGCTTTCTTT.